This T cell receptor beta chain emerged from a study of early stage breast cancer tumors. About the research overall: Among around twelve ER+/PR+/HER2- tumors, eight were ductal, four lobular. Average read coverage per sample was approximately 10-fold.

Method: immunoSEQ multiplex PCR; TCRdb's copy keeps in-frame clones and lacks some. The table includes around 30,000 clones, 65% to 75% detected once. V trimming: 3 bases; J trimming: 3 bases; junction bases outside the gene matches: 10. CDR1 is SGDLS and CDR2 is YYNGEE in the germline V gene. The CDR3 totals 16 residues. With respect to this clone: Its specificity is unknown.

Findings and caveats of the study: Most shared enriched TCRB sequences were commonly generated ones. In about 90% of the 16 patients, blood comparison separated tumor from normal breast.

This receptor was obtained from a person in their fifties with breast cancer. Sample: blood. The J gene is TRBJ2-3, the V gene TRBV9; TRBD1 matches at 7 bases. The CDR3 nucleotides read TGTGCCAGCAGCGAGGGGACAGAAGCTCGGACAGATACGCAGTATTTT. Its protein is CASSEGTEARTDTQYF.